This TCR beta chain emerged from a study of blood T cell repertoires in COVID-19. Overall study: Some COVID-19 samples were acute and others convalescent; all came from the United States, Italy and Spain.

This CDR3 has 15 amino acids. Trimming at V came to 3 bases and at J to 4 bases, leaving 8 bases not matched to a gene. CDR1 and CDR2 from the germline V gene are SGHRS and YFSETQ. The assay was immunoSEQ multiplex PCR, and TCRdb's table has in-frame clones only and misses some. The data contain fewer than 120,000 clones, 82% of them singletons. This sequence joins TRBV5-1 and TRBJ2-3, with 7 positions matching TRBD2. This sequence originates from an older woman with acute or convalescent COVID-19. The sample consisted of peripheral blood. The CDR3 region has the DNA TGCGCCAGCAGCTGGGCGGGGGAGCTAGCAGATACGCAGTATTTT. The encoded protein is CASSWAGELADTQYF.